The clone carrying this TCR beta chain was seen repeatedly, ten times or more. The antigen remains undetermined. This entry comes from a study of T-cell memory formation after mild COVID-19. About the research overall: TCR clusters showed largely donor specificity. Study-wide results and caveats: Among CD4+ contracting clones, most were CM and EM, and CD8+ ones EMRA.

The ends lost 3 bases at V and 5 bases at J; junction bases unmatched: 20. CDR1 and CDR2 from the germline V gene are LGHDT and YNNKEL (reference sequence). This CDR3 has 19 amino acids. A single record per CDR3 protein comes from TCRdb applying MiXCR to the 5' RACE reads. The repertoire consists of approximately 440,000 distinct CDR3 sequences, with 15% to 20% occurring once and the leading ten covering around 8.4%. The V call is TRBV3-1, the J call TRBJ2-5; TRBD1 matches 8 bases. Material: PBMCs or a T cell subset sorted from them (not recorded which). The clonotype comes from an adult woman who had mild COVID-19 (a few samples of this study predate the infection). Cell type and time point are not known. The CDR3 bases are TGTGCCAGCAGCCAGCCAGGGGGCGTACTCCGAGCCGTCGGGGAGACCCAGTACTTC. This sequence encodes CASSQPGGVLRAVGETQYF.